The present T cell receptor (beta chain) was sequenced within a study of OX40 agonist ivuxolimab in advanced cancers. Background on the study: A history of anti-PD-1, anti-PD-L1 or anti-CTLA-4 therapy was acceptable, and more than 30% had some. Whole-study results and caveats: Researchers did not establish what antigens the expanded peripheral T cells target. Both blood CD4+ and CD8+ T cells showed clonal growth by week 6 at 0.1 to 3.0 mg/kg.

A word on this clone: Its antigen remains unknown.

The trim removed 6 bases at V and 4 bases at J, leaving 7 bases unmatched. Looked up from germline, CDR1 is WSHSY and CDR2 is SAAADI. The CDR3 spans 15 residues. TCRdb keeps only in-frame clones here, not all; method: immunoSEQ multiplex PCR. Here the sample spans approximately 67,000 clones, 65% to 85% being singletons. The chain combines TRBV10-2 with TRBJ2-5; 11 nucleotides align to TRBD2. The clonotype originates from an adult with an advanced solid tumor such as melanoma, head and neck, liver or kidney cancer. The specimen comprised CD4+ or CD8+ T cells sorted from blood, sampled in a trial of the OX40 agonist ivuxolimab. CDR3 protein: CASRDSGRGRETQYF. The DNA of the CDR3 is TGCGCCAGCAGGGATAGCGGGAGGGGTCGAGAGACCCAGTACTTC.